The subject of this entry is one TCR beta chain. Its cognate antigen is unknown. CDR3 length: 15 residues. Trimming took 6 bases from V and 9 from J; bases not matched to a gene: 10. Germline V gene lookup returns CDR1 SNHLY and CDR2 FYNNEI. The data originate from a study of identifying expanded T cells in peripheral blood. Collection occurred without any documented infections or immune events in donors. General study points: Roughly 1.2 clones differed between technical replicates, versus about 15 and 19 over time.

Assay used: immunoSEQ multiplex PCR; TCRdb lists only in-frame clones, some missing. The table includes about 90,000 clones, about 88% detected once. The sequenced sample consisted of blood. The chain uses TRBV2 and TRBJ2-1, with TRBD2 matching 11 bases. This TCR came from a person between 18 and 75 years old in good health. CDR3 nucleotides: TGTGCCAGCAGAAAGAATAGCGGGGGGGTAGTTGAGCAGTTCTTC. Amino acid sequence: CASRKNSGGVVEQFF.